This is a list of T cell receptor beta chains from one sample in a study of CD8 T cells in ankylosing spondylitis. One entry per CDR3 protein, called by TCRdb with MiXCR from the 5' RACE reads. This repertoire shows about 270,000 distinct CDR3 sequences, roughly 32% found once; its top ten account for approximately 4.4%. Material: blood, either unsorted or a sorted T cell fraction (not recorded which). Receptor source: a male donor with ankylosing spondylitis or in good health (not recorded which). The CDR3 runs from the conserved cysteine through the conserved F or W. The D gene is left open where the match is weak. Clone size, where shown, is once, few, many, or a class for clones that have expanded.

j_call v_call clone_size d_call cdr3_nt cdr3_aa
TRBJ2-5 TRBV20-1 few TRBD2 TGCAGTGCTAGAGAAGCGGGGGCTGGAGAGACCCAGTACTTC CSAREAGAGETQYF
TRBJ1-1 TRBV29-1 few . TGCAGCGTCGTGAGGGACGTCAACTCTGAAGCTTTCTTT CSVVRDVNSEAFF
TRBJ1-5 TRBV7-9 once TRBD1 TGTGCCAGCAGCTCGGGACAGGGGGTTGGACCCCAGCATTTT CASSSGQGVGPQHF
TRBJ2-3 TRBV9 few TRBD1 TGTGCCAGCAGCGTTGGGTTGAGGGCAGGGGGAGTTGGGGATATTCTAGATACGCAGTATTTT CASSVGLRAGGVGDILDTQYF
TRBJ2-2 TRBV12-3/TRBV12-4 . . TGTGCCAGCAGTGGTTGGTTGACCGGGGAGCTGTTTTTT CASSGWLTGELFF
TRBJ2-5 TRBV5-1 . . TGCGCCAGCAGCAAGGCATCGGGAATGGGAGAGACCCAGTACTTC CASSKASGMGETQYF
TRBJ1-1 TRBV12-3/TRBV12-4 . TRBD1 TGTGCCAGCTCCCAGGCATTCGGGGACAGGAACACTGAAGCTTTCTTT CASSQAFGDRNTEAFF
TRBJ1-1 TRBV7-9 . . TGTGCCAGCAGCTTATCACCGGGGGCCGGGAACACTGAAGCTTTCTTT CASSLSPGAGNTEAFF
TRBJ2-1 TRBV5-6 . TRBD1 TGTGCCAGCAACCAATGGACAGGGAACCCCTACAATGAGCAGTTCTTC CASNQWTGNPYNEQFF
TRBJ2-3 TRBV5-1 . TRBD2 TGCGCCAGCAGCTTGGAGGGCGGGGGGCGCACAGATACGCAGTATTTT CASSLEGGGRTDTQYF
TRBJ2-7 TRBV20-1 few TRBD1 TGCAGTGCTAAATTCCGTATAGTTGGGACAGGGGGGTTCTCCTACGAGCAGTACTTC CSAKFRIVGTGGFSYEQYF
TRBJ2-7 TRBV19 . . TGTGCCAGTAGTATAGTGGCGAGCTCCTACGAGCAGTACTTC CASSIVASSYEQYF
TRBJ2-5 TRBV5-1 few . TGCGCCAGCAGCTACGGTCCAGCCCAAGAGACCCAGTACTTC CASSYGPAQETQYF
TRBJ2-7 TRBV20-1 . . TGCAGTGCTAGGTTCCCGGGCTTCTCCTACGAGCAGTACTTC CSARFPGFSYEQYF
TRBJ1-5 TRBV20-1 . . TGCAGTGCTAGCCGTCAGGGTGCAGGTCAGCCCCAGCATTTT CSASRQGAGQPQHF
TRBJ1-1 TRBV6-5 few . TGTGCCAGCAGTTACTTAGGACCACAACTCACTGAAGCTTTCTTT CASSYLGPQLTEAFF
TRBJ2-7 TRBV7-2 few TRBD2 TGTGCCAGCAGCTCTAGCGGGGGGACCTTAGGGGACGAGCAGTACTTC CASSSSGGTLGDEQYF
TRBJ1-5 TRBV14 . TRBD1 TGTGCCAGCAGCCTAGCGGGGGGACAGGGGGCAAAGGGAGTTAGCAATCAGCCCCAGCATTTT CASSLAGGQGAKGVSNQPQHF
TRBJ2-7 TRBV10-2 few . TGCGCCAGCACTGGAGACTCCTACGAGCAGTACTTC CASTGDSYEQYF
TRBJ1-5 TRBV12-3/TRBV12-4 . . TGTGCCAGCGGTGACCAGCCCCAGCATTTT CASGDQPQHF
TRBJ2-4 TRBV12-3/TRBV12-4 . . TGTGCCAGCAGCCCGGGACAAGGCCTGGTTCAGTACTTC CASSPGQGLVQYF
TRBJ2-5 TRBV27 few . TGTGCCAGCGCTACAAACCGGGGGACGGGGACCCAGTACTTC CASATNRGTGTQYF
TRBJ1-2 TRBV18 once . TGTGCCAGCTCACCGACGACAGAATCCTATGGCTACACCTTC CASSPTTESYGYTF
TRBJ1-1 TRBV20-1 . . TGCAGTGCTAGACCAGGGTCCCAATTAGGAGGCACTGAAGCTTTCTTT CSARPGSQLGGTEAFF
TRBJ2-7 TRBV12-3/TRBV12-4 . . TGTGCCAGCAGTTTAGCGGGTGCAGTAAGGTCCTACGAGCAGTACTTC CASSLAGAVRSYEQYF
TRBJ1-3 TRBV20-1 few . TGCAGTGCTAGAGATCCTGGACACCCCGGAAACACCATATATTTT CSARDPGHPGNTIYF
TRBJ2-5 TRBV6-1 few TRBD1 TGTGCCAGCAGGGGGGACAGGGCTATCCAAGAGACCCAGTACTTC CASRGDRAIQETQYF
TRBJ2-2 TRBV20-1 . . TGCAGTGCTAGATCAAACGGTAACACCGGGGAGCTGTTTTTT CSARSNGNTGELFF
TRBJ1-1 TRBV11-2 . . TGTGCCAGCAGCTTAATGGTCCCTGAAGCTTTCTTT CASSLMVPEAFF
TRBJ1-1 TRBV12-3/TRBV12-4 . . TGTGCCGGCGTCAGGGGGAACACTGAAGCTTTCTTT CAGVRGNTEAFF